These 22 T cell receptor beta chains were all obtained from the same sample, sequenced in a study of regulatory dendritic cells for organ transplantation. Clones were read by immunoSEQ multiplex PCR, and TCRdb kept only the in-frame ones, dropping some. Found here are about 29,000 clones, 80% to 85% of them singletons; the top ten hold 0.1%. Sequences were obtained from naive CD4+ T cells from blood. Subset noted: CD45RA+ naive T cells. The source is a human donor in good health.

The gene calls are TRBV5-4 and TRBJ2-2, with D possibly TRBD2 on 6 matching bases. The CDR3 spans 18 residues. The germline V gene has CDR1 SGHNT and CDR2 YYREEE (reference sequence). Trimming removed 4 bases at V and 4 bases at J, with 23 bases between. The CDR3 sequence is CASSKKREAGTPTGELFF. Here the CDR3 DNA reads TGTGCCAGCAGCAAAAAAAGGGAGGCAGGCACCCCCACCGGGGAGCTGTTTTTT.

The chain uses TRBV27 and TRBJ1-6; TRBD1 agrees at 7 bases. With 5 bases clipped from V and 7 bases from J, the junction kept 8 bases outside the gene matches. This CDR3 is 15 amino acids long. Per the germline V gene, CDR1 is MNHEY and CDR2 is SMNVEV (reference sequence). CDR3 region: CASSRSDRANSPLHF. For the CDR3, the DNA is TGTGCCAGCAGTCGCTCAGACAGGGCCAATTCACCCCTCCACTTT.

The J gene is TRBJ2-7, the V gene TRBV9; TRBD1 matches at 9 bases. Trimming cost V 0 bases and J 7 bases; bases outside gene matches: 5. CDR3 size: 14 residues. Germline V gives CDR1 SGDLS, CDR2 YYNGEE. The CDR3 region is CASSVGDRVREQYF. For the CDR3, the DNA is TGTGCCAGCAGCGTAGGGGACAGGGTCCGGGAGCAGTACTTC. Combining the CDR3 with reference TRBV9 and TRBJ2-7 gives the whole variable domain DSGVTQTPKHLITATGQRVTLRCSPRSGDLSVYWYQQSLDQGLQFLIQYYNGEERAKGNILERFSAQQFPDLHSELNLSSLELGDSALYFCASSVGDRVREQYFGPGTRLTVT.

The chain couples TRBV6-1 to TRBJ1-1, with D perhaps matching TRBD1 (5 bases). This CDR3 comprises 14 residues. Germline V CDR1 and CDR2: MNHNS, SASEGT. V was trimmed by 5 bases and J by 0 bases, leaving 10 bases between them. DNA of the CDR3: TGTGCCAGCAGTAAACAGGATATGAACACTGAAGCTTTCTTT. It yields the protein CASSKQDMNTEAFF.

This clone was recorded once. The chain links TRBV7-6 to TRBJ1-1; D gene uncertain. The CDR3 covers 13 residues. V dropped 6 bases and J dropped 1 base, with 9 bases sitting between them. Germline V gene data show CDR1 as SGHVS and CDR2 as FNYEAQ. The CDR3 is CASSLGQNTEAFF. The DNA for the CDR3 is TGTGCCAGCAGTTTGGGCCAGAACACTGAAGCTTTCTTT.

The sample holds a few counts of this clone. The rearrangement links TRBV10-1 to TRBJ1-1, with D unclear. This CDR3 comprises 13 residues. V gave up 3 bases and J gave up 2 bases, with 7 bases separating them. The V gene's germline CDR1 is WNHNN and CDR2 SYGVQD (reference sequence). The CDR3 spells CASSERVNTEAFF. In nucleotides, the CDR3 is TGCGCCAGCAGTGAAAGAGTAAACACTGAAGCTTTCTTT.

The V call is TRBV13, the J call TRBJ2-1, with D possibly being TRBD1 (6 bases). Germline CDR1 reads PRHDT; CDR2 reads FYEKMQ (reference sequence). V was pared by 8 bases and J by 5 bases, with 13 bases between. This CDR3 spans 13 amino acids. The CDR3 DNA reads TGTGCCAGCGCCAGGGGTAGGAACAATGAGCAGTTCTTC. Translated, it gives CASARGRNNEQFF.

The chain has TRBV4-1 and TRBJ2-7, with a possible D match to TRBD1 (6 bases). Germline CDR1 and CDR2: MGHRA and YSYEKL. V dropped 4 bases and J dropped 6 bases, with 19 bases sitting between them. The CDR3 runs to 15 residues. DNA for the CDR3: TGCGCCAGCAGCCGTTCAGGGGCTACCTCAGCCGAGCAGTACTTC. Translation: CASSRSGATSAEQYF.

The chain links TRBV2 to TRBJ2-2; possibly TRBD2 for D (5 bases). The CDR3 loop spans 13 amino acids. Trimming shortened V by 7 bases and J by 5 bases, and 11 bases separated the two germline ends. CDR1 is SNHLY, CDR2 FYNNEI, per germline. CDR3 sequence (DNA): TGTGCCAGCACAATTAGCGTAACCGGGGAGCTGTTTTTT. Protein sequence: CASTISVTGELFF.

Turning to this clone: The junction shows a germline mismatch at one end, possibly a read error. CDR3 nucleotides: TGCGCCAGCAGCTCTACTAATGAGGGAAACACCACATATTTT. Translation gives CASSSTNEGNTTYF. The chain couples TRBV5-1 to TRBJ1-3; D remains unclear. The CDR3 spans 14 residues. Germline V gene lookup returns CDR1 SGHRS and CDR2 YFSETQ.

In nucleotides, the CDR3 is TGTGCCAGCAGCTTAGCGCGGGGGAGCACTGAAGCTTTCTTT. It yields the protein CASSLARGSTEAFF. The rearrangement links TRBV5-5 to TRBJ1-1; D is possibly TRBD1 (5 bases). This CDR3 region has 14 residues. Per the germline V gene, CDR1 is SGHKS and CDR2 is YYEKEE (reference sequence). V shed 2 bases and J shed 4 bases, with 12 bases lying between them.

CDR3: CASSSFGGGTDTQYF. CDR3 DNA sequence: TGTGCCAGCAGCTCCTTCGGGGGGGGCACAGATACGCAGTATTTT. The chain is built from TRBV2 and TRBJ2-3; 8 nucleotides agree with TRBD2. This CDR3 is built from 15 residues. J lost 1 base, V lost 6 bases, and 6 bases had no gene match. Germline V lookup: CDR1 SNHLY, CDR2 FYNNEI.

The chain is built from TRBV5-1 and TRBJ2-1, with D perhaps TRBD1 (6 bases). The CDR3 extends over 14 amino acids. V shed 0 bases and J shed 2 bases, with 6 bases lying between them. Germline CDR1 SGHRS, CDR2 YFSETQ. CDR3 nucleotide sequence: TGCGCCAGCAGCTTGGACAGGGCCTACAATGAGCAGTTCTTC. Amino acids: CASSLDRAYNEQFF.

V and J are TRBV7-2 and TRBJ2-5; the D is unclear. Germline V lookup: CDR1 SGHTA, CDR2 FQGNSA. Trimming stripped 1 base from V and 1 base from J, with 7 bases between. The CDR3 runs to 14 residues. The CDR3 DNA is TGTGCCAGCAGCTTAGGGCCGATCCAAGAGACCCAGTACTTC. Residues: CASSLGPIQETQYF.

This clone was found a few times. This sequence joins TRBV19 and TRBJ1-5; 7 bases line up with TRBD1. CDR1 and CDR2 (germline): LNHDA, SQIVND (reference sequence). Unmatched junction bases numbered 11, after V lost 7 bases and J lost 8 bases. The CDR3 length is 14 residues. CDR3 region: CASTPDRDSEPQHF. The CDR3 DNA reads as TGTGCCAGTACCCCAGATAGGGACAGCGAGCCCCAGCATTTT.

This sequence joins TRBV5-1 and TRBJ2-5; D might be TRBD1 (6 bases). CDR3 length equals 15 residues. CDR1 is SGHRS, CDR2 YFSETQ, per germline. V was trimmed by 0 bases and J by 3 bases, leaving 12 bases between them. The CDR3 region is CASSLVGNREETQYF. CDR3 DNA: TGCGCCAGCAGCTTGGTTGGGAACAGGGAAGAGACCCAGTACTTC.

This clone has only a few counts. The rearrangement joins TRBV5-8 to TRBJ1-2; 8 nucleotides line up with TRBD1. CDR3 size: 14 residues. Trimming took 1 base from V and 3 from J; bases not matched to a gene: 2. Germline CDR1 SGHTS, CDR2 YDEGEE. CDR3 amino acids: CASSLQGADYGYTF. Here the CDR3 DNA reads TGTGCCAGCAGCTTGCAGGGGGCGGACTATGGCTACACCTTC.

This clone was seen a single time. The rearrangement uses TRBV7-9 and TRBJ2-1; 9 positions match TRBD2. Germline lookup yields CDR1 SEHNR and CDR2 FQNEAQ (reference sequence). V dropped 7 bases and J dropped 5; count of bases not matched to a gene: 6. The CDR3 totals 14 residues. This CDR3 reads CASTPGLADNEQFF. CDR3 DNA sequence: TGTGCCAGCACCCCGGGACTAGCAGACAATGAGCAGTTCTTC.

The rearrangement joins TRBV18 to TRBJ2-2; tentatively, D is TRBD2 (7 bases). CDR3 length: 17 amino acids. Trimming took 3 bases from V and 0 from J, leaving 14 bases between them. The germline gives CDR1 KGHSH, CDR2 LQKENI. The CDR3 reads CASSPLAGAANTGELFF. CDR3 DNA: TGTGCCAGCTCACCGCTGGCGGGGGCTGCGAACACCGGGGAGCTGTTTTTT.

This chain links TRBV19 with TRBJ2-7; a possible D gene is TRBD2 (5 bases). The germline V gene has CDR1 LNHDA and CDR2 SQIVND (reference sequence). The CDR3 has 12 amino acids. The V end lost 4 bases, the J end lost 4 bases, and 8 bases lay between the germline ends. The CDR3 DNA reads as TGTGCCAGTAGTACCGGGGATTACGAGCAGTACTTC. This codes for CASSTGDYEQYF.

The chain joins TRBV9 to TRBJ1-2, with D uncertain. The CDR3 is 14 amino acids. V dropped 0 bases and J dropped 3 bases, with 9 bases sitting between them. In germline, CDR1 is SGDLS, CDR2 YYNGEE. CDR3 sequence reads: CASSVDPGDYGYTF. Written as DNA, the CDR3 is TGTGCCAGCAGCGTAGATCCGGGTGACTATGGCTACACCTTC.

The rearrangement joins TRBV23-1 to TRBJ2-7, with 8 bases identical to TRBD2. TRBV23-1 is annotated as an ORF whose role is uncertain. V dropped 10 bases and J dropped 4; count of bases not matched to a gene: 9. The CDR3 has 13 amino acids. In DNA, the CDR3 is TGCGCCATTACCGGGACTAGGGGTTACGAGCAGTACTTC. This gives the protein CAITGTRGYEQYF.